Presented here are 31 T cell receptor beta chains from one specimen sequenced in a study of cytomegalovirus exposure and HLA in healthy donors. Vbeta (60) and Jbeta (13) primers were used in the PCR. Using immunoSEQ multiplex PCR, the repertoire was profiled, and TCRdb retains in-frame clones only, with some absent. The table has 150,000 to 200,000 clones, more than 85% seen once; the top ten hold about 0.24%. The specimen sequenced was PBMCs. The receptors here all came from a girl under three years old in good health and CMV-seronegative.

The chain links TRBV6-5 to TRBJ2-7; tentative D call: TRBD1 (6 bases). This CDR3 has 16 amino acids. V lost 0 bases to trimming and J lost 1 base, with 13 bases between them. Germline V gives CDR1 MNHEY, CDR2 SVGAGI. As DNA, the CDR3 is TGTGCCAGCAGTTACTCCGTGGGACAATTATCCTACGAGCAGTACTTC. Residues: CASSYSVGQLSYEQYF.

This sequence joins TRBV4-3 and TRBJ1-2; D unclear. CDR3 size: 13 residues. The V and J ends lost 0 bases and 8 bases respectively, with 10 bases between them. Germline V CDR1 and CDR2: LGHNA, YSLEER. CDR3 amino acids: CASSQDRLRGYTF. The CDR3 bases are TGCGCCAGCAGCCAAGATCGGTTGCGGGGCTACACCTTC.

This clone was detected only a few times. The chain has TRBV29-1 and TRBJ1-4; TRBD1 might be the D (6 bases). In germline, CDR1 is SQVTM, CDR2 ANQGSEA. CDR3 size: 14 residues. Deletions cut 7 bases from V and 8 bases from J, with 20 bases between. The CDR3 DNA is TGCAGCGCCCTATCGGACAGTGGAGGCGAAAAACTGTTTTTT. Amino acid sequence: CSALSDSGGEKLFF.

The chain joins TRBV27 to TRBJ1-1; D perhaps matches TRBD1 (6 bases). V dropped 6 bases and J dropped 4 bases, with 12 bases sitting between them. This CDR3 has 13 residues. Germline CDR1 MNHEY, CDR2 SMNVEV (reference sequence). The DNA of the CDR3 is TGTGCCAGCAGGGGAAACAGGGCCACTGAAGCTTTCTTT. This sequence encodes CASRGNRATEAFF.

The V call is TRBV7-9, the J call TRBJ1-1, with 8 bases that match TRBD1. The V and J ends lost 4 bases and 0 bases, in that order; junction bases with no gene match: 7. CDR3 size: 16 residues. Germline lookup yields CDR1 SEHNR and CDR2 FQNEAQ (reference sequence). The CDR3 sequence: CASSSGRQGLNTEAFF. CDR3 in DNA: TGTGCCAGCAGCTCGGGGAGACAGGGGCTGAACACTGAAGCTTTCTTT.

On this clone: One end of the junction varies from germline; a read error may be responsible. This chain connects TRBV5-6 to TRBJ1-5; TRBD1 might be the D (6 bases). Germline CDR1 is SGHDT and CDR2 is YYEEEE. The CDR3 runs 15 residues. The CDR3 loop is CASNLAPGANQPQHF. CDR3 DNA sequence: TGTGCCAGCAACTTGGCCCCAGGGGCGAATCAGCCCCAGCATTTT.

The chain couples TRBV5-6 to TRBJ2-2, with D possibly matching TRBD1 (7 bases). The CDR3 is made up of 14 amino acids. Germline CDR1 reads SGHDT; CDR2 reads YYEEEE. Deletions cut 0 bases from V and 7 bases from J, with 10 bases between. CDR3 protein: CASSLGQGGGELFF. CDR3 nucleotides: TGTGCCAGCAGCTTGGGACAGGGAGGCGGGGAGCTGTTTTTT.

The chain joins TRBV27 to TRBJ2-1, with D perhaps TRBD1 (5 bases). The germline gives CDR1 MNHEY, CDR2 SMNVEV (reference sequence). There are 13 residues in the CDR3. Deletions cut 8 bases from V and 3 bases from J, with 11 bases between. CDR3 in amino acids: CASGQGNYNEQFF. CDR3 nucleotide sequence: TGTGCCAGCGGGCAGGGAAACTACAATGAGCAGTTCTTC.

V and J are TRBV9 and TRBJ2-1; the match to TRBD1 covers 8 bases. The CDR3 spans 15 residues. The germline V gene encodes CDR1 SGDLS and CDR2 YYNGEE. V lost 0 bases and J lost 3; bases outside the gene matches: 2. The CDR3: CASSVAGGFYNEQFF. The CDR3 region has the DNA TGTGCCAGCAGCGTAGCAGGGGGCTTCTACAATGAGCAGTTCTTC.

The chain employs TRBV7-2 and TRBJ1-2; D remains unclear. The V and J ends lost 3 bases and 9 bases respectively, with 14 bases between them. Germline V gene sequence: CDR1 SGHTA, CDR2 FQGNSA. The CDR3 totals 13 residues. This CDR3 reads CASSFIGSWSYTF. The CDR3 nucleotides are TGTGCCAGCAGCTTCATAGGGAGTTGGAGCTACACCTTC.

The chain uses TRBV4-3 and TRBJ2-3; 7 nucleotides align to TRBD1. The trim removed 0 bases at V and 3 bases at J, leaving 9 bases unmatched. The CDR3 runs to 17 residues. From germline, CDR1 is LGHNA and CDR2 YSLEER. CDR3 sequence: CASSQDFRDRGTDTQYF. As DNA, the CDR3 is TGCGCCAGCAGCCAAGATTTCCGGGACAGAGGGACAGATACGCAGTATTTT.

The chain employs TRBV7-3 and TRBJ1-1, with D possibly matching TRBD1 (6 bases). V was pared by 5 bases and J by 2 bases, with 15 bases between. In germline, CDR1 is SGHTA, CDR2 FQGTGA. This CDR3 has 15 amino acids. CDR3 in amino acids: CASSPGTILNTEAFF. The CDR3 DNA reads TGTGCCAGCAGCCCTGGGACAATTCTTAACACTGAAGCTTTCTTT.

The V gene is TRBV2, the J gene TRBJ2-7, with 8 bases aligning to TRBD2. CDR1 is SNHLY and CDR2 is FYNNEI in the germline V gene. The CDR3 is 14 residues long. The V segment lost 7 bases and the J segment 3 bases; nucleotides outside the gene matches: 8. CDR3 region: CASIRTSRSYEQYF. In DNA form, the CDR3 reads TGTGCCAGCATCCGGACTAGCAGGAGCTACGAGCAGTACTTC.

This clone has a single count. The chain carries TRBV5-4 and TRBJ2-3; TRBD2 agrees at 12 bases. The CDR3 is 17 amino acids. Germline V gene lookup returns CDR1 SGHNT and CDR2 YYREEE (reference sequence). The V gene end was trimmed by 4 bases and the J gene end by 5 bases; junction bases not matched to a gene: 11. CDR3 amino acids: CASSVASSGGVIDTQYF. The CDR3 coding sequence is TGTGCCAGCAGCGTCGCGTCTAGCGGGGGGGTTATAGATACGCAGTATTTT.

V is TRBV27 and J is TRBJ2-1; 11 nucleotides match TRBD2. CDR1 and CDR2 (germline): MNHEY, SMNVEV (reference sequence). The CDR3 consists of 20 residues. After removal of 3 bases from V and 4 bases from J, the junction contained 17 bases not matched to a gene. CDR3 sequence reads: CASSLEWVAGGHAQYNEQFF. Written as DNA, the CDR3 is TGTGCCAGCAGTTTGGAGTGGGTAGCGGGAGGGCACGCCCAATACAATGAGCAGTTCTTC.

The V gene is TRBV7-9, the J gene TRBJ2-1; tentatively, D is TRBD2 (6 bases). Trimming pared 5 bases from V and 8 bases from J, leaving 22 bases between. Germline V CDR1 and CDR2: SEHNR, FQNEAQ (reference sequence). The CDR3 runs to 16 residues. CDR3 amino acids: CASSDHTGWTGDEQFF. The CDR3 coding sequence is TGTGCCAGCAGCGACCACACGGGGTGGACGGGGGATGAGCAGTTCTTC.

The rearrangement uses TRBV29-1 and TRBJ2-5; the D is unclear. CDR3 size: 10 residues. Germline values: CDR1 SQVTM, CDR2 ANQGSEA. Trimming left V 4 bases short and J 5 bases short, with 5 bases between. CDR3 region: CSVGSETQYF. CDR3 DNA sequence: TGCAGCGTTGGAAGCGAGACCCAGTACTTC.

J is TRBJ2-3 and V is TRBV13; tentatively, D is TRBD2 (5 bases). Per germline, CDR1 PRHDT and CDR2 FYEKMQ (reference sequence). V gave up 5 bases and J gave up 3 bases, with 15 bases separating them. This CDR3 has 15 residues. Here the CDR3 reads CASSPRPGFTDTQYF. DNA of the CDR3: TGTGCCAGCAGCCCAAGACCGGGGTTTACAGATACGCAGTATTTT.

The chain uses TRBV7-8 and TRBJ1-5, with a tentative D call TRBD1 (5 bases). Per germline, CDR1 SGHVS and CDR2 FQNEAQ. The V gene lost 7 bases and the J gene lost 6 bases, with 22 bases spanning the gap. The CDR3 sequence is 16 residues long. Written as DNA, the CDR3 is TGTGCCAGCAACCGAGATGGGGCAGGGAATTCTCAGCCCCAGCATTTT. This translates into CASNRDGAGNSQPQHF.

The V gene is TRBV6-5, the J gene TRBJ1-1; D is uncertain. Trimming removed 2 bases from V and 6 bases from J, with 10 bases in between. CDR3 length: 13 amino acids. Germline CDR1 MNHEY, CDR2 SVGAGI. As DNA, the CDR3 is TGTGCCAGCAGTTACCACGATACACCTGAAGCTTTCTTT. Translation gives CASSYHDTPEAFF.

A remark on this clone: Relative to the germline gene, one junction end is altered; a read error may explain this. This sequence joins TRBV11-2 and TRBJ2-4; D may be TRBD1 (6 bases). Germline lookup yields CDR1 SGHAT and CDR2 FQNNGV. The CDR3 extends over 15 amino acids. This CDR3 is CANSSIRGAKNIQYF. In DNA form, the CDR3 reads TGTGCCAACAGCTCGATCAGGGGAGCCAAAAACATTCAGTACTTC.

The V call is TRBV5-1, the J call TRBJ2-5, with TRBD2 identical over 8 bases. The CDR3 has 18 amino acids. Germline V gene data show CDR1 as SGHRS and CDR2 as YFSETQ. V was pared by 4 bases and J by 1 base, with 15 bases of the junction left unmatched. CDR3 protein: CASSPGLAATNLQETQYF. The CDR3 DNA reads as TGCGCCAGCAGCCCAGGACTAGCAGCGACTAACCTCCAAGAGACCCAGTACTTC.

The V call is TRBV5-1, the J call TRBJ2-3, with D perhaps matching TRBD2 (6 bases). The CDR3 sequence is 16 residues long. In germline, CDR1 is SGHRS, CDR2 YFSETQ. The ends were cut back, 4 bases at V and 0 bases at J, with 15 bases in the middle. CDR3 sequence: CASSQGTEISTDTQYF. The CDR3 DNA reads TGCGCCAGCAGCCAAGGGACTGAAATCAGCACAGATACGCAGTATTTT. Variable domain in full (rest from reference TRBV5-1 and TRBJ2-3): KAGVTQTPRYLIKTRGQQVTLSCSPISGHRSVSWYQQTPGQGLQFLFEYFSETQRNKGNFPGRFSGRQFSNSRSEMNVSTLELGDSALYLCASSQGTEISTDTQYFGPGTRLTVL.

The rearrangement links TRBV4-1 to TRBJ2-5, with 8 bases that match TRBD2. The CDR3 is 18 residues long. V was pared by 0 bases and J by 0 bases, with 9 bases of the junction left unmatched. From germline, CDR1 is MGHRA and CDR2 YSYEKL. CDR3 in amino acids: CASSQDGGLGRYQETQYF. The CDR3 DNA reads TGCGCCAGCAGCCAAGACGGGGGACTAGGGAGATACCAAGAGACCCAGTACTTC.

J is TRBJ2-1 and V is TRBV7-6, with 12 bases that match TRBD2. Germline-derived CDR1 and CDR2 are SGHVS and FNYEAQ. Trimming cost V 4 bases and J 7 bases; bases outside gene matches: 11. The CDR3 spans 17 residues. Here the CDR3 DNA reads TGTGCCAGCAGCTCCCACCTCCTAGCGGGGGGGCAGAATGAGCAGTTCTTC. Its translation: CASSSHLLAGGQNEQFF.

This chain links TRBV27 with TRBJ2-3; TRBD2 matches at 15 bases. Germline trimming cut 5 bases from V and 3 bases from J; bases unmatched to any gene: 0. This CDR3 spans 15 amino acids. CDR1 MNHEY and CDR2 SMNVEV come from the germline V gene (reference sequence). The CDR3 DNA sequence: TGTGCCAGCAGTGGACTAGCGGGAGGGACAGATACGCAGTATTTT. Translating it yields CASSGLAGGTDTQYF.

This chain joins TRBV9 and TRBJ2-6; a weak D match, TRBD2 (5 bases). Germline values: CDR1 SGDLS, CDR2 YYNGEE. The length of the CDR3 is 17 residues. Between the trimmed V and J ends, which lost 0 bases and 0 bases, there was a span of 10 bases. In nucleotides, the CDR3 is TGTGCCAGCAGCGTAGGAAACGGACTCTCTGGGGCCAACGTCCTGACTTTC. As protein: CASSVGNGLSGANVLTF.

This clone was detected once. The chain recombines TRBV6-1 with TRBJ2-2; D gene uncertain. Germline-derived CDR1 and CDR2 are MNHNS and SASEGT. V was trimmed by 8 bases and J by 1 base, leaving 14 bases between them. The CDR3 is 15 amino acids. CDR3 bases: TGTGCCAGCTCGTACTCGAGCCTGAACACCGGGGAGCTGTTTTTT. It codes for CASSYSSLNTGELFF.

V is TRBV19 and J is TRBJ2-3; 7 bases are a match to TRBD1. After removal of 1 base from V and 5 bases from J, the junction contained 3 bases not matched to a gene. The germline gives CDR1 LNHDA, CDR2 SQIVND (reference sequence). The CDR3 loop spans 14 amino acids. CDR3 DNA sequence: TGTGCCAGTAGTATAGGACAGGGAGTAGATACGCAGTATTTT. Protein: CASSIGQGVDTQYF.

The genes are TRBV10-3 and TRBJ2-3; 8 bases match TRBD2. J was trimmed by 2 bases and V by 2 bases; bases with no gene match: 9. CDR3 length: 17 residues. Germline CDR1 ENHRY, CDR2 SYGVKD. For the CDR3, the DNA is TGTGCCATCAGTGAGCCGGGGGGGATATCCTTCACAGATACGCAGTATTTT. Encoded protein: CAISEPGGISFTDTQYF.

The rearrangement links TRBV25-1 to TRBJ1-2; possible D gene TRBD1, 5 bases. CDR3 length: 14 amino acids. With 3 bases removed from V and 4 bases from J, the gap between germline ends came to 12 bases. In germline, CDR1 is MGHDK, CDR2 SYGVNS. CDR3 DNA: TGTGCCAGCAGTGACCAAGACAGCATCTATGGCTACACCTTC. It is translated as CASSDQDSIYGYTF.